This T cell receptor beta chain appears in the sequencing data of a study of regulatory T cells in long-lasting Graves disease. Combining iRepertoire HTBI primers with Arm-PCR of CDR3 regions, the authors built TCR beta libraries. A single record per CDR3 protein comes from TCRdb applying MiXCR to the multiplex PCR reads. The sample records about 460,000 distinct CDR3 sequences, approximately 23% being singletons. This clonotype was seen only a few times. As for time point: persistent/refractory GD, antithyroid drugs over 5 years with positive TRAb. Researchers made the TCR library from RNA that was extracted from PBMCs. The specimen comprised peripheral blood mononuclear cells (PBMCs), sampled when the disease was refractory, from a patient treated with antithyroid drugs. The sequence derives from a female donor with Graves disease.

The CDR3 DNA reads as TGCGCCAGCAGCTTGGAGGGCGGGAGTCTCTACGAGCAGTACTTC. Amino acid sequence: CASSLEGGSLYEQYF. This chain links TRBV5-1 with TRBJ2-7; 7 bases agree with TRBD2. This CDR3 spans 15 amino acids. The germline CDR1 and CDR2 sequences are SGHRS and YFSETQ. Trimming took 0 bases from V and 3 from J; bases not matched to a gene: 6.